The 19 T cell receptor beta chains below were found in one sample sequenced in a study of T cell changes during pregnancy in multiple sclerosis. TCRdb's copy holds only in-frame clones and misses some; the assay was immunoSEQ multiplex PCR. The data show approximately 40,000 clones, roughly 88% seen once. Sequenced material: peripheral blood, taken in the first trimester of pregnancy. The receptors come from a female donor in good health, enrolled as a control in a pregnancy study.

The chain combines TRBV5-6 with TRBJ2-7; the match to TRBD2 covers 7 bases. This CDR3 region has 15 residues. The ends lost 4 bases at V and 5 bases at J; junction bases unmatched: 12. CDR1 SGHDT and CDR2 YYEEEE come from the germline V gene. CDR3 nucleotide sequence: TGTGCCAGCAGCCCCTCGGGCAGCGGGATCCACGAGCAGTACTTC. It is translated as CASSPSGSGIHEQYF. Drawing the rest from reference TRBV5-6 and TRBJ2-7, the complete variable domain is DAGVTQSPTHLIKTRGQQVTLRCSPKSGHDTVSWYQQALGQGPQFIFQYYEEEERQRGNFPDRFSGHQFPNYSSELNVNALLLGDSALYLCASSPSGSGIHEQYFGPGTRLTVT.

The chain is built from TRBV19 and TRBJ2-1, with D perhaps matching TRBD1 (5 bases). The germline gives CDR1 LNHDA, CDR2 SQIVND (reference sequence). The CDR3 is made up of 15 amino acids. With 0 bases removed from V and 1 base from J, the gap between germline ends came to 7 bases. The CDR3 is CASSIDRESYNEQFF. The CDR3, as DNA: TGTGCCAGTAGTATAGACAGGGAATCCTACAATGAGCAGTTCTTC.

The J gene is TRBJ2-1, the V gene TRBV5-4, with 11 bases lining up with TRBD2. Germline V gives CDR1 SGHNT, CDR2 YYREEE (reference sequence). The CDR3 consists of 15 residues. After removal of 4 bases from V and 3 bases from J, the junction contained 3 bases not matched to a gene. CDR3 amino acids: CASSPGTSGYNEQFF. In nucleotides, the CDR3 is TGTGCCAGCAGCCCCGGGACTAGCGGCTACAATGAGCAGTTCTTC.

V is TRBV9 and J is TRBJ1-3, with D unresolved. The CDR3 is made up of 13 amino acids. Germline values: CDR1 SGDLS, CDR2 YYNGEE. Trimming took off 3 bases at V and 0 bases at J, with 4 bases between the two ends. CDR3 sequence (DNA): TGTGCCAGCAGCGCGAGCTCTGGAAACACCATATATTTT. Its translation is CASSASSGNTIYF.

The J gene is TRBJ1-1, the V gene TRBV5-6; unclear D gene. Germline V gene lookup returns CDR1 SGHDT and CDR2 YYEEEE. The CDR3 runs to 12 residues. Trimming took off 2 bases at V and 1 base at J, with 3 bases between the two ends. In DNA form, the CDR3 reads TGTGCCAGCAGCTTACAGAACACTGAAGCTTTCTTT. It is translated as CASSLQNTEAFF.

The CDR3 loop is CASSQTGTEAFF. The CDR3 nucleotides are TGTGCCAGCAGTCAGACAGGAACTGAAGCTTTCTTT. The V call is TRBV25-1, the J call TRBJ1-1, with D tentatively TRBD1 (6 bases). This CDR3 is built from 12 residues. The V and J ends lost 5 bases and 5 bases respectively, with 9 bases between them. The germline CDR1 and CDR2 sequences are MGHDK and SYGVNS.

The V gene is TRBV19, the J gene TRBJ1-6; 9 nucleotides line up with TRBD1. The germline V gene encodes CDR1 LNHDA and CDR2 SQIVND (reference sequence). CDR3 length: 18 residues. The V and J ends lost 6 bases and 7 bases, in that order; junction bases with no gene match: 16. The CDR3 loop reads CASSRGTGSPFQNSPLHF. The DNA of the CDR3 is TGTGCCAGTAGCCGCGGGACAGGGAGTCCCTTCCAGAATTCACCCCTCCACTTT.

This clone was counted only a few times. The rearrangement links TRBV18 to TRBJ1-3; D perhaps matches TRBD1 (6 bases). V lost 4 bases and J 2 bases, leaving 12 bases between the germline ends. The CDR3 is made up of 15 amino acids. Per the germline V gene, CDR1 is KGHSH and CDR2 is LQKENI. DNA for the CDR3: TGTGCCAGCTCACACAGGGATGAGGCTGGAAACACCATATATTTT. The encoded protein is CASSHRDEAGNTIYF.

The CDR3 sequence is CASSYTRGAAGDTQYF. For the CDR3, the DNA is TGTGCCAGCAGTTACACACGGGGGGCGGCTGGAGATACGCAGTATTTT. The chain employs TRBV6-5 and TRBJ2-3; TRBD2 is a possible D gene (7 bases). V was shortened by 2 bases and J by 5 bases, with 17 bases between the two germline ends. The length of the CDR3 is 16 residues. The germline V gene encodes CDR1 MNHEY and CDR2 SVGAGI.

The chain uses TRBV4-3 and TRBJ2-7, with 9 bases fitting TRBD1. CDR3 length: 15 residues. The germline V gene has CDR1 LGHNA and CDR2 YSLEER. V lost 2 bases, J lost 5 bases, and 7 bases stayed unmatched. For the CDR3, the DNA is TGCGCCAGCAGCCAAAACAGGGGGCGCGTGGACGAGCAGTACTTC. This gives the protein CASSQNRGRVDEQYF.

The chain recombines TRBV9 with TRBJ1-5; D might be TRBD1 (6 bases). The ends were cut back, 4 bases at V and 6 bases at J, with 11 bases in the middle. The germline gives CDR1 SGDLS, CDR2 YYNGEE. This CDR3 comprises 13 residues. The CDR3 is CASSLAGVQPQHF. Here the CDR3 DNA reads TGTGCCAGCAGCCTAGCAGGGGTTCAGCCCCAGCATTTT.

This rearrangement joins TRBV9 to TRBJ1-1, with 11 bases aligning to TRBD1. The CDR3 sequence is 14 residues long. With V trimmed by 0 bases and J by 7 bases, 2 bases remained unmatched. Germline CDR1 is SGDLS and CDR2 is YYNGEE. The CDR3 nucleotides read TGTGCCAGCAGCGTAGGGGGGACAGGGGGTGAAGCTTTCTTT. Its protein product is CASSVGGTGGEAFF. Full variable domain (outside the CDR3, taken from reference TRBV9 and TRBJ1-1): DSGVTQTPKHLITATGQRVTLRCSPRSGDLSVYWYQQSLDQGLQFLIQYYNGEERAKGNILERFSAQQFPDLHSELNLSSLELGDSALYFCASSVGGTGGEAFFGQGTRLTVV.

The CDR3 sequence is CASSQVRAGGPYNEQFF. CDR3 DNA sequence: TGTGCCAGCAGCCAAGTCCGAGCGGGGGGGCCCTACAATGAGCAGTTCTTC. The rearrangement uses TRBV14 and TRBJ2-1; 10 bases agree with TRBD2. V lost 1 base and J lost 2; bases outside the gene matches: 5. The length of the CDR3 is 17 residues. CDR1 is SGHDN, CDR2 FVKESK, per germline.

The chain is built from TRBV5-8 and TRBJ2-7, with TRBD1 identical over 9 bases. Germline trimming cut 4 bases from V and 1 base from J; bases unmatched to any gene: 12. The CDR3 is 17 residues long. Germline V lookup: CDR1 SGHTS, CDR2 YDEGEE. This CDR3 is CASSTGTGIPISYEQYF. Here the CDR3 DNA reads TGTGCCAGCAGCACCGGGACAGGGATACCCATTTCCTACGAGCAGTACTTC.

The rearrangement uses TRBV21-1 and TRBJ2-1; the D call in the table, TRBD2, was not verified against the DNA. TRBV21-1 corresponds to a pseudogene. The CDR3 contains 16 residues. CDR3 region: CASSRPSSGRAGEQFF. The CDR3 bases are TGTGCCAGCAGCAGACCTTCTAGCGGGAGGGCCGGGGAGCAGTTCTTC.

The gene calls are TRBV9 and TRBJ2-3, with D possibly matching TRBD2 (6 bases). Between the trimmed V and J ends, which lost 0 bases and 6 bases, there was a span of 14 bases. This CDR3 is built from 15 residues. Germline CDR1 reads SGDLS; CDR2 reads YYNGEE. In DNA form, the CDR3 reads TGTGCCAGCAGCGTAGCTGGGGGACTTCCCGATACGCAGTATTTT. This encodes CASSVAGGLPDTQYF.

This sequence joins TRBV27 and TRBJ2-1, with TRBD2 identical over 10 bases. The V gene's germline CDR1 is MNHEY and CDR2 SMNVEV (reference sequence). After removal of 9 bases from V and 7 bases from J, the junction contained 6 bases not matched to a gene. The CDR3 length is 13 residues. The CDR3, as DNA: TGTGCCAGGGGTAGCGGGAGGCCGAATGAGCAGTTCTTC. Its translation: CARGSGRPNEQFF.

This clone was counted between two and nine times. The sample carries other DNA sequences with the same CDR3. The rearrangement uses TRBV6-4 and TRBJ2-1, with TRBD2 matching 11 bases. J gave up 1 base and V 2 bases, and 1 base lay outside the gene matches. This CDR3 is built from 16 residues. Germline loops: CDR1 MRHNA, CDR2 SNTAGT. The CDR3 region has the DNA TGTGCCAGCAGTGACCTAGCGGGGGGTTCCTACAATGAGCAGTTCTTC. Translated, it gives CASSDLAGGSYNEQFF.

The CDR3: CSVGSGFEQYF. The CDR3 region has the DNA TGCAGCGTTGGGTCGGGGTTCGAGCAGTACTTC. The gene calls are TRBV29-1 and TRBJ2-7; a weak D match, TRBD2 (5 bases). The CDR3 runs to 11 residues. The V end lost 4 bases, the J end lost 6 bases, and 10 bases lay between the germline ends. Germline CDR1 SQVTM, CDR2 ANQGSEA.